This TCR beta chain is from a study of blood T cells in healthy people across ages. Broader study findings: Diversity of TCR beta per million T cells declined in a roughly linear way with age. Aged donors had fewer naive CD4+ cells and lower diversity than long-lived donors.

Then a second PCR, running roughly 6 to 12 cycles, was carried out with a sample-barcoded 5' primer and a J-beta primer mix. The study obtained at least 2.5 million CDR3-containing paired-end reads from every sample. TCRdb independently ran MiXCR on the 5' RACE reads; one entry per CDR3 protein. The data show about 600,000 distinct CDR3 sequences, less than 60% seen once. This clonotype was counted a few times. The antigen remains unidentified. This CDR3 has 13 residues. Trimming left V 0 bases short and J 4 bases short, with 7 bases between. Per germline, CDR1 SGHKS and CDR2 YYEKEE (reference sequence).

The origin of this receptor is a man aged 80 or over in good health. Specimen: blood. The chain couples TRBV5-5 to TRBJ1-2; D gene ambiguous. CDR3 sequence: CASSLGSAYGYTF. In DNA, the CDR3 is TGTGCCAGCAGCTTGGGGTCAGCCTATGGCTACACCTTC.